A selection of T cell receptor beta chains follows, all from one sample in a study of T cell responses to AZD1222 COVID-19 vaccine. The data were produced by immunoSEQ multiplex PCR, yet TCRdb's version contains in-frame clones alone and is incomplete. The table includes roughly 160,000 clones, 90% detected once. This specimen was peripheral blood, taken on day 0 of AZD1222 vaccination. These TCRs come from an adult in good health. CDR3s include the opening cysteine and the closing phenylalanine or tryptophan. D genes are given only for firm matches. Rows may omit the clone size; those that give it use once, few, many or a size class.

clone_size: NA; d_call: NA; j_call: TRBJ1-1; v_call: TRBV11-3; cdr3_length: 15; cdr3_nt: TGTGCCAGCAGCTTAGATTCGGACCCGAGGACTGAAGCTTTCTTT; cdr3_aa: CASSLDSDPRTEAFF
clone_size: NA; d_call: NA; j_call: TRBJ1-3; v_call: TRBV5-5; cdr3_length: 15; cdr3_nt: TGTGCCAGCAGCCCCAGCCCCAGCTCTGGAAACACCATATATTTT; cdr3_aa: CASSPSPSSGNTIYF
clone_size: NA; d_call: NA; j_call: TRBJ2-4; v_call: TRBV3-1/TRBV3-2; cdr3_length: 14; cdr3_nt: TGTGCCAGCAACCAGGGACGATTCAAAAACATTCAGTACTTC; cdr3_aa: CASNQGRFKNIQYF
clone_size: NA; d_call: NA; j_call: TRBJ2-7; v_call: TRBV12-3/TRBV12-4; cdr3_length: 12; cdr3_nt: TGTGCCAGCAGTCCACGAGGCTACGAGCAGTACTTC; cdr3_aa: CASSPRGYEQYF
clone_size: NA; d_call: NA; j_call: TRBJ1-3; v_call: TRBV14; cdr3_length: 16; cdr3_nt: TGTGCCAGCAGCCCTCCCACAGGCCACTCTGGAAACACCATATATTTT; cdr3_aa: CASSPPTGHSGNTIYF
clone_size: NA; d_call: NA; j_call: TRBJ1-4; v_call: TRBV5-6; cdr3_length: 15; cdr3_nt: TGTGCCAGCAGCCCAGCGGGGGGAACTAATGAAAAACTGTTTTTT; cdr3_aa: CASSPAGGTNEKLFF
clone_size: once; d_call: NA; j_call: TRBJ2-3; v_call: TRBV28; cdr3_length: 13; cdr3_nt: TGTGCCAGCAGTTCAAAATACACAGATACGCAGTATTTT; cdr3_aa: CASSSKYTDTQYF
clone_size: NA; d_call: NA; j_call: TRBJ1-1; v_call: TRBV6-5; cdr3_length: 14; cdr3_nt: TGTGCCAGCAGTTACTCGTCGGCAGGCGCTGAAGCTTTCTTT; cdr3_aa: CASSYSSAGAEAFF
clone_size: NA; d_call: NA; j_call: TRBJ2-1; v_call: TRBV7-9; cdr3_length: 13; cdr3_nt: TGTGCCAGCAGCTTAGCCTCGTCCAATGAGCAGTTCTTC; cdr3_aa: CASSLASSNEQFF
clone_size: NA; d_call: NA; j_call: TRBJ1-2; v_call: TRBV27; cdr3_length: 17; cdr3_nt: TGTGCCAGCAGTTTACACGGGGGGCAGCATTACACCTATGGCTACACCTTC; cdr3_aa: CASSLHGGQHYTYGYTF
clone_size: few; d_call: TRBD1; j_call: TRBJ1-4; v_call: TRBV5-1; cdr3_length: 12; cdr3_nt: TGCGCCAGCAGTCAAGACAGGGACGGTCTGTTTTTT; cdr3_aa: CASSQDRDGLFF
clone_size: NA; d_call: NA; j_call: TRBJ2-3; v_call: TRBV2; cdr3_length: 13; cdr3_nt: TGTGCCAGCAGTGGGACAGTGGGAGATACGCAGTATTTT; cdr3_aa: CASSGTVGDTQYF
clone_size: NA; d_call: NA; j_call: TRBJ2-3; v_call: TRBV7-9; cdr3_length: 15; cdr3_nt: TGTGCCAGCTCCAATAGGGGGACCAGCACAGATACGCAGTATTTT; cdr3_aa: CASSNRGTSTDTQYF
clone_size: NA; d_call: NA; j_call: TRBJ2-2; v_call: TRBV6-6; cdr3_length: 16; cdr3_nt: TGTGCCAGCAGTTACCTGGGGACGGTGAACACCGGGGAGCTGTTTTTT; cdr3_aa: CASSYLGTVNTGELFF
clone_size: NA; d_call: NA; j_call: TRBJ2-1; v_call: TRBV3-1/TRBV3-2; cdr3_length: 14; cdr3_nt: TGTGCCAGCAGCCACTTACAGGAAAACAATGAGCAGTTCTTC; cdr3_aa: CASSHLQENNEQFF
clone_size: NA; d_call: TRBD1; j_call: TRBJ1-1; v_call: TRBV7-9; cdr3_length: 16; cdr3_nt: TGTGCCAGCAGCTTTTGGCAGGGGGCCGGGAACACTGAAGCTTTCTTT; cdr3_aa: CASSFWQGAGNTEAFF
clone_size: NA; d_call: NA; j_call: TRBJ2-7; v_call: TRBV21-1; cdr3_length: 14; cdr3_nt: TGTGCCAGCACGCAAACCCCGGGTTCCTACGAGCAGTACTTC; cdr3_aa: CASTQTPGSYEQYF
clone_size: NA; d_call: NA; j_call: TRBJ2-3; v_call: TRBV23-1; cdr3_length: 18; cdr3_nt: TGCGCCAGCAGGTTCGTCCTGGGTCCGCGGAGGCGCACAGATACGCAGTATTTT; cdr3_aa: CASRFVLGPRRRTDTQYF
clone_size: once; d_call: TRBD1; j_call: TRBJ1-4; v_call: TRBV3-1/TRBV3-2; cdr3_length: 15; cdr3_nt: TGTGCCAGCAGCCAATCAGGGGGCGGGGTTGAAAAACTGTTTTTT; cdr3_aa: CASSQSGGGVEKLFF
clone_size: NA; d_call: TRBD1; j_call: TRBJ2-1; v_call: TRBV13; cdr3_length: 13; cdr3_nt: TGTGCCAGCAGTCGGGACAGGGGCAATGAGCAGTTCTTC; cdr3_aa: CASSRDRGNEQFF
clone_size: NA; d_call: TRBD1; j_call: TRBJ2-3; v_call: TRBV7-9; cdr3_length: 16; cdr3_nt: TGTGCCAGCAGCCAAGGGGACAGTGGAGCCACAGATACGCAGTATTTT; cdr3_aa: CASSQGDSGATDTQYF
clone_size: once; d_call: NA; j_call: TRBJ2-1; v_call: TRBV5-6; cdr3_length: 16; cdr3_nt: TGTGCCAGCAGTTTAAACGGGGCGGGCTACTACAATGAGCAGTTCTTC; cdr3_aa: CASSLNGAGYYNEQFF
clone_size: NA; d_call: TRBD1; j_call: TRBJ1-1; v_call: TRBV27; cdr3_length: 15; cdr3_nt: TGTGCCAGCAGTTTACAAGGGGGCCGGTACACTGAAGCTTTCTTT; cdr3_aa: CASSLQGGRYTEAFF
clone_size: NA; d_call: NA; j_call: TRBJ2-7; v_call: TRBV2; cdr3_length: 14; cdr3_nt: TGTGCCAGCAGTGAAGCCGGGACCGGTTACGAGCAGTACTTC; cdr3_aa: CASSEAGTGYEQYF
clone_size: NA; d_call: NA; j_call: TRBJ1-6; v_call: TRBV5-1; cdr3_length: 16; cdr3_nt: TGCGCCAGCAGCCCCCGACAGGTCCAGGGTAATTCACCCCTCCACTTT; cdr3_aa: CASSPRQVQGNSPLHF
clone_size: NA; d_call: NA; j_call: TRBJ2-7; v_call: TRBV27; cdr3_length: 13; cdr3_nt: TGTGCCAGCAGCCGAGAGACGGGTTACGAGCAGTACTTC; cdr3_aa: CASSRETGYEQYF
clone_size: NA; d_call: NA; j_call: TRBJ1-4; v_call: TRBV6-5; cdr3_length: 14; cdr3_nt: TGTGCCAGCAGTTACTCGGGAGCGGGTGAAAAACTGTTTTTT; cdr3_aa: CASSYSGAGEKLFF
clone_size: NA; d_call: TRBD2; j_call: TRBJ2-5; v_call: TRBV29-1; cdr3_length: 13; cdr3_nt: TGCAGCGTTCGGGGGGGACAACAAGAGACCCAGTACTTC; cdr3_aa: CSVRGGQQETQYF
clone_size: NA; d_call: TRBD2; j_call: TRBJ2-7; v_call: TRBV18; cdr3_length: 15; cdr3_nt: TGTGCCAGCTCAGCCACCGGCAGGGAGGGATACGAGCAGTACTTC; cdr3_aa: CASSATGREGYEQYF
clone_size: NA; d_call: TRBD1; j_call: TRBJ1-5; v_call: TRBV7-9; cdr3_length: 15; cdr3_nt: TGTGCCAGCAGTTTGGACAGGGGAAACTATCAGCCCCAGCATTTT; cdr3_aa: CASSLDRGNYQPQHF
clone_size: NA; d_call: NA; j_call: TRBJ2-2; v_call: TRBV18; cdr3_length: 15; cdr3_nt: TGTGCCAGCTCACCAGGGGGCGCGAACACCGGGGAGCTGTTTTTT; cdr3_aa: CASSPGGANTGELFF
clone_size: NA; d_call: NA; j_call: TRBJ1-5; v_call: TRBV2; cdr3_length: 15; cdr3_nt: TGTGCCAGCAGCCGGACGGGAAGAAGCAATCAGCCCCAGCATTTT; cdr3_aa: CASSRTGRSNQPQHF
clone_size: NA; d_call: NA; j_call: TRBJ1-1; v_call: TRBV7-2; cdr3_length: 16; cdr3_nt: TGTGCCAGCAGCACACCCTCCGGGACATCGAACACTGAAGCTTTCTTT; cdr3_aa: CASSTPSGTSNTEAFF
clone_size: NA; d_call: NA; j_call: TRBJ2-3; v_call: TRBV11-2; cdr3_length: 11; cdr3_nt: TGTGCCAGCAGCCCCCAGACTACGCAGTATTTT; cdr3_aa: CASSPQTTQYF
clone_size: NA; d_call: TRBD1; j_call: TRBJ1-5; v_call: TRBV28; cdr3_length: 17; cdr3_nt: TGTGCCAGCAGTTTTCTGACAGGGGGAGGCGAGGAACAGCCCCAGCATTTT; cdr3_aa: CASSFLTGGGEEQPQHF
clone_size: NA; d_call: NA; j_call: TRBJ1-5; v_call: TRBV4-3; cdr3_length: 15; cdr3_nt: TGCGCCAGCAGCCAAGATTTCGATCTGGGTCAGCCCCAGCATTTT; cdr3_aa: CASSQDFDLGQPQHF
clone_size: NA; d_call: TRBD2; j_call: TRBJ2-7; v_call: TRBV11-3; cdr3_length: 16; cdr3_nt: TGTGCCAGCAGCTGGATGGAACTAGCGGGGGCCTACGAGCAGTACTTC; cdr3_aa: CASSWMELAGAYEQYF
clone_size: NA; d_call: TRBD1; j_call: TRBJ2-1; v_call: TRBV6-5; cdr3_length: 13; cdr3_nt: TGTGCCAGCAGCCTGACAGGGGATGGTGAGCAGTTCTTC; cdr3_aa: CASSLTGDGEQFF
clone_size: few; d_call: NA; j_call: TRBJ1-6; v_call: TRBV5-5; cdr3_length: 14; cdr3_nt: TGTGCCAGCAGCTTGTTACAGGTTAATTCACCCCTCCACTTT; cdr3_aa: CASSLLQVNSPLHF
clone_size: NA; d_call: TRBD2; j_call: TRBJ2-1; v_call: TRBV11-3; cdr3_length: 16; cdr3_nt: TGTGCCGGCAGCCCAAACTCCGGGACTAGCGGGGATGAGGTGTTCTTC; cdr3_aa: CAGSPNSGTSGDEVFF
clone_size: NA; d_call: NA; j_call: TRBJ1-1; v_call: TRBV5-6; cdr3_length: 17; cdr3_nt: TGTGCCAGCAGCATCGGGCCCCGGCGATGGCCGAACACTGAAGCTTTCTTT; cdr3_aa: CASSIGPRRWPNTEAFF
clone_size: NA; d_call: NA; j_call: TRBJ1-5; v_call: TRBV7-9; cdr3_length: 15; cdr3_nt: TGTGCCAGCAGCTTTAGACGCCGACCCAATCAGCCCCAGCATTTT; cdr3_aa: CASSFRRRPNQPQHF
clone_size: NA; d_call: NA; j_call: TRBJ2-7; v_call: TRBV6-5; cdr3_length: 15; cdr3_nt: TGTGCCAGCAGTTACCTCGGGATGCACTCCTACGAGCAGTACTTC; cdr3_aa: CASSYLGMHSYEQYF
clone_size: NA; d_call: TRBD2; j_call: TRBJ2-7; v_call: TRBV11-2; cdr3_length: 15; cdr3_nt: TGTGCCAGCAGCTTCACTAGCGGGGGGGCTTACGAGCAGTACTTC; cdr3_aa: CASSFTSGGAYEQYF
clone_size: once; d_call: TRBD1; j_call: TRBJ2-7; v_call: TRBV29-1; cdr3_length: 14; cdr3_nt: TGCAGCGTTGTTGCCCGGGACAGCTCCTACGAGCAGTACTTC; cdr3_aa: CSVVARDSSYEQYF
clone_size: NA; d_call: NA; j_call: TRBJ1-5; v_call: TRBV19; cdr3_length: 16; cdr3_nt: TGTGCCAGTAGTGACCAGGGACTCTTGATTCCCCAGCCCCAGCATTTT; cdr3_aa: CASSDQGLLIPQPQHF
clone_size: NA; d_call: TRBD1; j_call: TRBJ2-2; v_call: TRBV6-5; cdr3_length: 14; cdr3_nt: TGTGCCAGCAGCGACAGGGGGCTTTCCGGGGAGCTGTTTTTT; cdr3_aa: CASSDRGLSGELFF
clone_size: NA; d_call: NA; j_call: TRBJ2-1; v_call: TRBV7-2; cdr3_length: 13; cdr3_nt: TGTGCCAGCAGCCTCACTGAGTTTCATGAGCAGTTCTTC; cdr3_aa: CASSLTEFHEQFF
clone_size: NA; d_call: NA; j_call: TRBJ2-5; v_call: TRBV5-1; cdr3_length: 15; cdr3_nt: TGCGCCAGCAGCTTGGCCCGTGGGCATCAAGAGACCCAGTACTTC; cdr3_aa: CASSLARGHQETQYF
clone_size: NA; d_call: NA; j_call: TRBJ1-4; v_call: TRBV28; cdr3_length: 12; cdr3_nt: TGTGCCAGCAGTTTCTTTGGTGAAAAACTGTTTTTT; cdr3_aa: CASSFFGEKLFF
clone_size: NA; d_call: NA; j_call: TRBJ1-4; v_call: TRBV2; cdr3_length: 14; cdr3_nt: TGTGCCAGCAGTACCACAGGGAGACGAGAAAAACTGTTTTTT; cdr3_aa: CASSTTGRREKLFF
clone_size: once; d_call: NA; j_call: TRBJ2-3; v_call: TRBV5-1; cdr3_length: 16; cdr3_nt: TGCGCCAGCAGCTTGGTGACAGGATCAAACACAGATACGCAGTATTTT; cdr3_aa: CASSLVTGSNTDTQYF
clone_size: NA; d_call: NA; j_call: TRBJ2-7; v_call: TRBV6-1; cdr3_length: 15; cdr3_nt: TGTGCCAGCAGTGAAGGACTAGAACCCTCCTACGAGCAGTACTTC; cdr3_aa: CASSEGLEPSYEQYF
clone_size: NA; d_call: NA; j_call: TRBJ2-1; v_call: TRBV5-1; cdr3_length: 17; cdr3_nt: TGCGCCAGCAGCTTGGGAGAGATCCCAGGGAAGAGGGAGGAGCAGTTCTTC; cdr3_aa: CASSLGEIPGKREEQFF
clone_size: NA; d_call: NA; j_call: TRBJ1-4; v_call: TRBV28; cdr3_length: 15; cdr3_nt: TGTGCCAGCAGCGATACCTCTGCAACTAATGAAAAACTGTTTTTT; cdr3_aa: CASSDTSATNEKLFF
clone_size: NA; d_call: TRBD1; j_call: TRBJ1-2; v_call: TRBV19; cdr3_length: 15; cdr3_nt: TGTGCCAGTAGTGGACAGGGGGCGCCGGGATATGGCTACACCTTC; cdr3_aa: CASSGQGAPGYGYTF
clone_size: few; d_call: TRBD1; j_call: TRBJ1-5; v_call: TRBV6-5; cdr3_length: 14; cdr3_nt: TGTGCCAGCAGTAGCCAGGGGGTAAGTCAGCCCCAGCATTTT; cdr3_aa: CASSSQGVSQPQHF
clone_size: NA; d_call: NA; j_call: TRBJ1-3; v_call: TRBV12-3/TRBV12-4; cdr3_length: 12; cdr3_nt: TGTGCCAGCAGTGCTATAGGATACACCATATATTTT; cdr3_aa: CASSAIGYTIYF
clone_size: NA; d_call: TRBD1; j_call: TRBJ1-5; v_call: TRBV19; cdr3_length: 14; cdr3_nt: TGTGCCAGTAGTGCACGAGACAGGGATCAGCCCCAGCATTTT; cdr3_aa: CASSARDRDQPQHF
clone_size: NA; d_call: NA; j_call: TRBJ2-1; v_call: TRBV3-1/TRBV3-2; cdr3_length: 14; cdr3_nt: TGTGCCAGCAGCCAAGAAGGTCTCCTGGTCGAGCAGTTCTTC; cdr3_aa: CASSQEGLLVEQFF